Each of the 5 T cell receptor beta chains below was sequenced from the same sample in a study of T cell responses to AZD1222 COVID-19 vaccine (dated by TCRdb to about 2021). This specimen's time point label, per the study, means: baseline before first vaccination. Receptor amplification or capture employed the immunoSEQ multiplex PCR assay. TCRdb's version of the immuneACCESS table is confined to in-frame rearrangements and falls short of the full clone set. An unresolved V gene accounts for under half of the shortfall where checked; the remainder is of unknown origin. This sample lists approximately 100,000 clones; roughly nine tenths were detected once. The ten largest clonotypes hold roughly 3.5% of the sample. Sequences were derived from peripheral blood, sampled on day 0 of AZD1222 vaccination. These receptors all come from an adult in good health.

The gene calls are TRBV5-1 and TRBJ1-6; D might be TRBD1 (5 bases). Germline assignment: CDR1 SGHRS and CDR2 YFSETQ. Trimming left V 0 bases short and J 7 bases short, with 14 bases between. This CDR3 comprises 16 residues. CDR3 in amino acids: CASSLGGREDNSPLHF. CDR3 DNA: TGCGCCAGCAGCTTGGGGGGCAGGGAGGACAATTCACCCCTCCACTTT.

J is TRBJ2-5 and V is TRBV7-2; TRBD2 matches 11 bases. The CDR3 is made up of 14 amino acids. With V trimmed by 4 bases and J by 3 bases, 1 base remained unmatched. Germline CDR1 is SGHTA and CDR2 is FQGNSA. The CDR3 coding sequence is TGTGCCAGCAGCTCGGGACTAGCGGAAGAGACCCAGTACTTC. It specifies CASSSGLAEETQYF.

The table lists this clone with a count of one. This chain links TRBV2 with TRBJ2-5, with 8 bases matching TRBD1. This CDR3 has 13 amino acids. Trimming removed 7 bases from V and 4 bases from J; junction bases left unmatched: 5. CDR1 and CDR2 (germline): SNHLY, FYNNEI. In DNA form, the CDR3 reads TGTGCCAGCACCGGCACAGGGGGAGAGACCCAGTACTTC. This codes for CASTGTGGETQYF.

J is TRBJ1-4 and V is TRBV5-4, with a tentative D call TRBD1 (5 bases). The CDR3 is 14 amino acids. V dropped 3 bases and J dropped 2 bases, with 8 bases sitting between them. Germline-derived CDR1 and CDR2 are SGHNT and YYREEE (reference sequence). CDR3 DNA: TGTGCCAGCAGCTCGACAGAGACTAATGAAAAACTGTTTTTT. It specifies CASSSTETNEKLFF.

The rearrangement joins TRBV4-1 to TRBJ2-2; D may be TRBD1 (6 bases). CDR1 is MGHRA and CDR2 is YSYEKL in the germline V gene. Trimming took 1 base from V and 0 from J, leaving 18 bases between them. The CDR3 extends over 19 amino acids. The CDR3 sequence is CASSQAPWGQGPNTGELFF. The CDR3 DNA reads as TGCGCCAGCAGCCAAGCCCCCTGGGGGCAGGGGCCGAACACCGGGGAGCTGTTTTTT.